This TCR beta chain was recorded in a study of T cell responses to AZD1222 COVID-19 vaccine. Study overall: Researchers grouped second doses given at about 4 or about 12 weeks into one pool. Overall study findings and caveats: Clonal diversity was possibly underestimated; the donors were predominantly white British and more often female. It was only after the peak T cell response that any repertoires were sampled. Of the AZD1222 recipients, only five to seven were seropositive at baseline.

In the case of this clone: Its target is not known.

Trimming shortened V by 1 base and J by 10 bases, and 8 bases separated the two germline ends. The germline CDR1 and CDR2 sequences are SGHAT and FQNNGV. This CDR3 comprises 13 residues. Only in-frame clones appear in the TCRdb table, and some are missing; sequencing was by immunoSEQ multiplex PCR. The repertoire includes 75,000 to 85,000 clones, more than 75% of them detected once, and 4.2% sits in the top ten. This clonotype was sampled from an adult in good health. The chain is built from TRBV11-2 and TRBJ1-6; D call uncertain. Material: peripheral blood, obtained on day 0 of AZD1222 vaccination. The CDR3 sequence is CASSLALTSPLHF. DNA for the CDR3: TGTGCCAGCAGCTTAGCCTTGACATCACCCCTCCACTTT.